Sequencing of this T cell receptor beta chain was carried out in a study of CD8+CD57+ T cells in acquired aplastic anemia. As for the study in general: Recorded DNA amounts for sorted CD4+ and CD8+ cells had an average of around 3 ug.

For sequencing, patients were chosen who had shown expansion of CD8+CD57+ cells by flow cytometry. Genomic DNA acted as the template from which TCR beta VDJ combination and CDR3 sequence profiling were carried out. TCRdb reprocessed the reads with MiXCR, giving one entry per CDR3 protein. The table has 150,000 to 200,000 distinct CDR3 sequences, about 50% seen once. Overall study results and limits: About 27 shared CD8+ CDR3s appeared highly expressed within patients' immunodominant clones.

Notes on this clonotype: Its antigen is undetermined.

V was trimmed by 2 bases and J by 6 bases, leaving 4 bases between them. This CDR3 spans 12 amino acids. Germline loops: CDR1 KGHDR, CDR2 SFDVKD. The receptor's source is a human donor with aplastic anemia. Sequencing was performed on sorted CD4+, CD8+, or CD8+CD57+ T cells (not recorded which) from PBMCs. This chain uses TRBV24-1 with TRBJ1-5, with no clear D. CDR3 residues: CATSDYGQPQHF. The CDR3 nucleotides read TGTGCCACCAGTGATTACGGTCAGCCCCAGCATTTT.